Here is one TCR beta chain with its context. The sample is drawn from a study of blood T cell repertoires in COVID-19. Produced via immunoSEQ multiplex PCR; TCRdb's table is partial and in-frame only. The sample lists some 14,000 clones, approximately 84% occurring once. The CDR3 loop spans 13 amino acids. With 7 bases clipped from V and 1 base from J, the junction kept 4 bases outside the gene matches. Per the germline V gene, CDR1 is SQVTM and CDR2 is ANQGSEA. This receptor was taken from a human donor in a cohort sampled during active COVID-19. The chain has TRBV29-1 and TRBJ2-3; 8 bases align to TRBD1. The sequencing sample was made of peripheral blood. The DNA of the CDR3 is TGCAGCGCCGACAGGGGTGGCACAGATACGCAGTATTTT. It translates to CSADRGGTDTQYF.